Presented here are 26 T cell receptor beta chains from one specimen sequenced in a study of shared clonotypes between healthy human individuals. Measured with immunoSEQ multiplex PCR; TCRdb has only the in-frame clones, and not every one. The sample holds around 980,000 clones; approximately 80% are singletons and the top ten take 0.55% to 0.7%. Sequencing was carried out using memory CD4+ T cells from PBMCs. Subset specified: CD45RA-negative fraction. These receptors were collected from a man between 18 and 29 years old in good health. Some clones in this sample may be carry-over from other donors' samples.

The rearrangement joins TRBV4-2 to TRBJ1-1; D gene ambiguous. Germline-derived CDR1 and CDR2 are LGHNA and YNFKEQ. This CDR3 has 16 residues. Trimming pared 0 bases from V and 1 base from J, leaving 12 bases between. This chain's CDR3 is CASSQELNRGNTEAFF. The CDR3 region has the DNA TGTGCCAGCAGCCAAGAACTCAATCGGGGGAACACTGAAGCTTTCTTT.

The rearrangement uses TRBV6-1 and TRBJ2-2; TRBD1 is a possible D gene (7 bases). CDR1 is MNHNS and CDR2 is SASEGT in the germline V gene. V shed 4 bases and J shed 13 bases, with 31 bases lying between them. This CDR3 is 18 amino acids long. The CDR3 region has the DNA TGTGCCAGCAGTGCCCCGTTTGGAGGGGGCATAGGGAGATCGGGGCTGTTTTTT. It encodes CASSAPFGGGIGRSGLFF.

The gene calls are TRBV7-2 and TRBJ2-3, with D possibly called TRBD1 or TRBD2 (5 bases each). Germline CDR1 reads SGHTA; CDR2 reads FQGNSA. This CDR3 has 17 amino acids. V was cut by 3 bases and J by 7 bases, with 23 bases left in between. This CDR3 is CASSFRGRTSPVNTQYF. CDR3 nucleotides: TGTGCCAGCAGCTTTAGGGGACGGACATCGCCGGTGAATACGCAGTATTTT.

The CDR3 sequence: CASSVGGGRATDTQYF. CDR3 bases: TGTGCCAGCAGCGTAGGGGGCGGGAGGGCCACAGATACGCAGTATTTT. This chain links TRBV9 with TRBJ2-3; 9 bases fit TRBD2. Germline V gene sequence: CDR1 SGDLS, CDR2 YYNGEE. V lost 0 bases to trimming and J lost 2 bases; unmatched junction nucleotides: 4. This CDR3 is built from 16 residues.

The CDR3 DNA follows: TGTGCCAGCAGTGATCACGAGCAGTACTTC. Residues: CASSDHEQYF. The chain joins TRBV25-1 to TRBJ2-7; D remains ambiguous. This CDR3 has 10 amino acids. Deletions cut 3 bases from V and 5 bases from J, with 2 bases between. Germline assignment: CDR1 MGHDK and CDR2 SYGVNS.

This clone has more than one count but fewer than ten. V is TRBV5-1 and J is TRBJ2-7; D is possibly TRBD1 (5 bases). The CDR3 sequence is 15 residues long. The ends were cut back, 0 bases at V and 2 bases at J, with 12 bases in the middle. Looked up from germline, CDR1 is SGHRS and CDR2 is YFSETQ. CDR3 region: CASSLVAGNPYEQYF. The CDR3 DNA reads TGCGCCAGCAGCTTGGTAGCAGGGAACCCCTACGAGCAGTACTTC.

The chain uses TRBV28 and TRBJ1-1, with D perhaps matching TRBD1 (5 bases). The CDR3 runs 14 residues. Trimming took 5 bases from V and 1 from J, leaving 11 bases between them. Germline V gene data show CDR1 as MDHEN and CDR2 as SYDVKM. CDR3 region: CASSPGARNTEAFF. DNA for the CDR3: TGTGCCAGCAGTCCTGGGGCACGGAACACTGAAGCTTTCTTT.

The chain employs TRBV27 and TRBJ2-1; weak D call: TRBD2 (5 bases). Germline V CDR1 and CDR2: MNHEY, SMNVEV (reference sequence). There are 13 residues in the CDR3. V was pared by 8 bases and J by 4 bases, with 12 bases between. The chain's CDR3 is CASVALLYNEQFF. DNA for the CDR3: TGTGCCAGCGTAGCGCTTCTTTACAATGAGCAGTTCTTC.

About this clone itself: The sample holds other DNA sequences that translate to the same CDR3. The rearrangement joins TRBV7-2 to TRBJ2-3, with D tentatively TRBD2 (5 bases). The CDR3 runs 15 residues. Germline V gene sequence: CDR1 SGHTA, CDR2 FQGNSA. Trimming shortened V by 1 base and J by 0 bases, and 8 bases separated the two germline ends. The CDR3, as DNA: TGTGCCAGCAGCTTAGATGGCGGGAGCACAGATACGCAGTATTTT. As protein: CASSLDGGSTDTQYF.

A word on this clone: This sample includes further DNA sequences coding for the same CDR3. V gene TRBV29-1 combines with J gene TRBJ1-1; 7 nucleotides line up with TRBD1. The germline gives CDR1 SQVTM, CDR2 ANQGSEA. V lost 7 bases, J lost 3 bases, and 8 bases stayed unmatched. This CDR3 is built from 13 residues. CDR3 in amino acids: CSGRQGFDTEAFF. The CDR3 DNA reads TGCAGCGGTCGACAGGGTTTTGACACTGAAGCTTTCTTT.

This clone came up a few times. The same CDR3 is also encoded by other DNA sequences in this sample. The rearrangement uses TRBV9 and TRBJ2-3, with TRBD2 identical over 9 bases. J gave up 3 bases and V 0 bases, and 5 bases lay outside the gene matches. The CDR3 is made up of 16 amino acids. Germline assignment: CDR1 SGDLS and CDR2 YYNGEE. CDR3: CASSVAAGGPTDTQYF. In nucleotides, the CDR3 is TGTGCCAGCAGCGTAGCGGCGGGAGGGCCGACAGATACGCAGTATTTT.

This clone was seen once. This chain links TRBV10-3 with TRBJ2-2; maybe TRBD1 (5 bases). The length of the CDR3 is 12 residues. V gave up 6 bases and J gave up 7 bases, with 9 bases separating them. Germline V gene lookup returns CDR1 ENHRY and CDR2 SYGVKD. The CDR3 region has the DNA TGTGCCATCAGGGGGCGCATCGGGGAGCTGTTTTTT. Protein sequence: CAIRGRIGELFF.

This clone was seen many times. This chain joins TRBV27 and TRBJ1-1; TRBD1 aligns across 9 bases. This CDR3 is 16 amino acids long. Germline trimming cut 6 bases from V and 0 bases from J; bases unmatched to any gene: 8. The germline V gene encodes CDR1 MNHEY and CDR2 SMNVEV (reference sequence). In nucleotides, the CDR3 is TGTGCCAGCAGCAGCTGGGACAGGGCCTTGAACACTGAAGCTTTCTTT. Its protein is CASSSWDRALNTEAFF.

As regards this clone: The sample has other DNA sequences that encode this CDR3 too. The gene calls are TRBV6-1 and TRBJ1-2; unclear D gene. This CDR3 spans 13 amino acids. Looked up from germline, CDR1 is MNHNS and CDR2 is SASEGT. The ends were cut back, 6 bases at V and 2 bases at J, with 10 bases in the middle. CDR3 DNA sequence: TGTGCCAGCAGCCTTACAGCAAACTATGGCTACACCTTC. Translating it yields CASSLTANYGYTF.

The CDR3 here is CASPRGSGEKLFF. The CDR3 DNA reads as TGTGCCAGTCCTCGGGGGTCTGGCGAAAAACTGTTTTTT. The rearrangement uses TRBV6-5 and TRBJ1-4; TRBD1 might be the D (5 bases). Trimming cost V 9 bases and J 8 bases, with 16 bases left between them. Germline V lookup: CDR1 MNHEY, CDR2 SVGAGI. This CDR3 contains 13 residues.

The V and J genes are TRBV28 and TRBJ1-3; no reliable D call. The ends were cut back, 4 bases at V and 4 bases at J, with 20 bases in the middle. Looked up from germline, CDR1 is MDHEN and CDR2 is SYDVKM. CDR3 length equals 17 residues. The CDR3 spells CASSSVLTLTAGNTIYF. DNA for the CDR3: TGTGCCAGCAGTTCCGTGCTGACTTTAACGGCGGGAAACACCATATATTTT.

This clone came up a few times. This chain joins TRBV7-8 and TRBJ1-5, with D unclear. Trimming took off 4 bases at V and 3 bases at J, with 16 bases between the two ends. The CDR3 contains 16 residues. CDR1 is SGHVS and CDR2 is FQNEAQ in the germline V gene. The CDR3 DNA is TGTGCCAGCAGCTCCCAGACAAACCTAATCAATCAGCCCCAGCATTTT. It specifies CASSSQTNLINQPQHF.

A remark on this clone: Other DNA sequences in this specimen translate into the identical CDR3. The chain couples TRBV30 to TRBJ2-5; D gene uncertain. The CDR3 spans 10 residues. CDR1 is GTSNPN, CDR2 SVGIG, per germline (reference sequence). V was cut by 2 bases and J by 5 bases, with 3 bases left in between. CDR3 coding DNA: TGTGCCTGGAGTCAGGAGACCCAGTACTTC. It encodes CAWSQETQYF.

The chain joins TRBV15 to TRBJ1-1; 8 bases map to TRBD1. The CDR3 sequence is 15 residues long. The J segment lost 4 bases and the V segment lost 3 bases, leaving 7 bases of the junction unmatched. The germline gives CDR1 LNHNV, CDR2 YYDKDF (reference sequence). CDR3 loop: CATSRGDRGGTEAFF. The CDR3 coding sequence is TGTGCCACCAGCAGGGGTGACAGGGGTGGCACTGAAGCTTTCTTT.

This rearrangement joins TRBV10-3 to TRBJ2-5, with TRBD1 matching 11 bases. V shed 2 bases, J shed 5 bases, and the junction held 4 bases outside the gene matches. There are 15 residues in the CDR3. The germline CDR1 and CDR2 sequences are ENHRY and SYGVKD. CDR3: CAISEGTGGQETQYF. CDR3 coding DNA: TGTGCCATCAGTGAGGGGACAGGGGGTCAGGAGACCCAGTACTTC.

This clone has just a few counts. The chain uses TRBV7-9 and TRBJ1-1; D possibly corresponds to TRBD1 (6 bases). The CDR3 sequence is 13 residues long. Germline lookup yields CDR1 SEHNR and CDR2 FQNEAQ (reference sequence). The ends were cut back, 5 bases at V and 5 bases at J, with 12 bases in the middle. CDR3 residues: CASSDNTGTEAFF. CDR3 nucleotide sequence: TGTGCCAGCAGCGATAACACAGGGACTGAAGCTTTCTTT.

This clone was observed a handful of times. The rearrangement uses TRBV27 and TRBJ2-1; 9 bases match TRBD2. Germline-derived CDR1 and CDR2 are MNHEY and SMNVEV (reference sequence). This CDR3 is 15 amino acids long. The V gene end was trimmed by 10 bases and the J gene end by 7 bases; junction bases not matched to a gene: 14. The CDR3 protein is CATLGAGGPWNEQFF. CDR3 in DNA: TGTGCCACCCTGGGGGCGGGAGGGCCTTGGAATGAGCAGTTCTTC.

The chain couples TRBV28 to TRBJ1-1, with D possibly matching TRBD1 (5 bases). CDR1 is MDHEN, CDR2 SYDVKM, per germline. Between the trimmed V and J ends, which lost 2 bases and 7 bases, there was a span of 11 bases. The CDR3 has 13 residues. The CDR3 region is CASSLAGYSEAFF. The CDR3 nucleotides are TGTGCCAGCAGTTTAGCAGGGTATAGTGAAGCTTTCTTT.

In regard to this clone: The sample holds other DNA sequences that translate to the same CDR3. The rearrangement links TRBV29-1 to TRBJ1-2; D is undetermined. Trimming pared 4 bases from V and 0 bases from J, leaving 9 bases between. CDR1 is SQVTM and CDR2 is ANQGSEA in the germline V gene. CDR3 size: 13 residues. The CDR3 sequence is CSVGGRANYGYTF. Here the CDR3 DNA reads TGCAGCGTTGGTGGGCGGGCTAACTATGGCTACACCTTC.

This sequence joins TRBV5-1 and TRBJ1-1; D remains unclear. The germline gives CDR1 SGHRS, CDR2 YFSETQ. V was clipped by 0 bases and J by 4 bases, with 13 bases between them. CDR3 length: 15 residues. CDR3 nucleotide sequence: TGCGCCAGCAGCTTGGAAATACTAGGAACCACTGAAGCTTTCTTT. It translates to CASSLEILGTTEAFF.

On this clone itself: Possible read error: a much larger clone is one base away. This sample includes further DNA sequences coding for the same CDR3. The chain joins TRBV7-9 to TRBJ1-3; D is ambiguous. Trimming pared 5 bases from V and 2 bases from J, leaving 7 bases between. CDR1 is SEHNR and CDR2 is FQNEAQ in the germline V gene (reference sequence). The CDR3 covers 13 residues. The CDR3 DNA reads TGTGCCAGCAGCCCGGGCCCTGGAAACACCATATATTTT. It translates to CASSPGPGNTIYF.